Listed below are T cell receptor beta chains from one sample, sequenced in a study of spatial heterogeneity in lung cancer. TCRdb passed the 5' RACE reads through MiXCR, listing each CDR3 protein once. The sample includes 45,000 to 65,000 distinct CDR3 sequences, 7.4% of them seen just once. The sequencing here drew on PBMCs, taken at follow-up. Every receptor here comes from a female donor with early-stage non-small cell lung cancer. The CDR3 runs from the conserved cysteine through the conserved F or W. D genes are given only for firm matches. Clone size is not always given. Where it is, it says once, few, many or a class for expanded clones.

v_call	d_call	j_call	clone_size	cdr3_length	cdr3_aa	cdr3_nt
TRBV7-2	-	TRBJ2-7	many	11	CASSLYYEQYF	TGTGCCAGCAGCCTTTACTACGAGCAGTACTTC
TRBV6-2/TRBV6-3	-	TRBJ1-4	many	14	CASSHGAFGEKLFF	TGTGCCAGCAGTCACGGGGCCTTTGGTGAAAAACTGTTTTTT
TRBV27	TRBD1	TRBJ1-1	many	15	CASRRQGTEDTEAFF	TGTGCCAGCAGACGACAGGGGACGGAAGACACTGAAGCTTTCTTT
TRBV7-9	-	TRBJ2-2	many	13	CASSYDGTGELFF	TGTGCCAGCAGTTACGATGGGACCGGGGAGCTGTTTTTT
TRBV10-2	-	TRBJ2-7	few	16	CASSETRDSYSYEQYF	TGCGCCAGCAGTGAGACCCGGGACTCCTACTCCTACGAGCAGTACTTC
TRBV6-1	-	TRBJ2-7	many	15	CASSEIAVGAYEQYF	TGTGCCAGCAGTGAAATTGCGGTTGGGGCCTACGAGCAGTACTTC
TRBV7-9	-	TRBJ2-5	-	14	CASSRHSGQETQYF	TGTGCCAGCAGCCGGCATAGCGGCCAAGAGACCCAGTACTTC
TRBV7-2	-	TRBJ2-3	-	13	CASSSVNGPTQYF	TGTGCCAGCAGCTCCGTCAACGGCCCAACGCAGTATTTT
TRBV5-1	-	TRBJ2-1	many	17	CASSLALAGVQRNEQFF	TGCGCCAGCAGCTTGGCGCTAGCAGGAGTACAACGGAATGAGCAGTTCTTC
TRBV5-1	TRBD1	TRBJ1-2	many	14	CASSTRQGSYGYTF	TGCGCCAGCAGCACTAGACAGGGCAGCTATGGCTACACCTTC
TRBV5-8	TRBD1	TRBJ1-2	few	16	CASSLAGTGGVYGYTF	TGTGCCAGCAGCTTGGCGGGGACAGGGGGCGTCTATGGCTACACCTTC
TRBV20-1	-	TRBJ2-7	-	13	CSASPGGLYEQYF	TGCAGTGCTAGCCCAGGGGGGCTCTACGAGCAGTACTTC
TRBV20-1	-	TRBJ2-3	-	17	CSATTTPGGVTTDTQYF	TGCAGTGCCACCACGACCCCCGGTGGGGTCACCACAGATACGCAGTATTTT
TRBV14	-	TRBJ2-3	-	13	CASSQDREYTQYF	TGTGCCAGCAGCCAAGATAGGGAGTATACGCAGTATTTT
TRBV7-9	TRBD2	TRBJ2-7	many	16	CASSLTGTSGTYEQYF	TGTGCCAGCAGCCTAACCGGGACTAGCGGAACCTACGAGCAGTACTTC
TRBV5-1	TRBD2	TRBJ2-5	-	15	CASSLSGYLSETQYF	TGCGCCAGCAGCCTTAGCGGGTATCTATCGGAGACCCAGTACTTC
TRBV5-1	-	TRBJ1-5	many	14	CASSLDFGNQPQHF	TGCGCCAGCAGCTTGGACTTTGGCAATCAGCCCCAGCATTTT
TRBV5-1	TRBD1	TRBJ2-5	many	15	CASSPGQGGLETQYF	TGCGCCAGCAGCCCAGGACAGGGTGGGCTTGAGACCCAGTACTTC
TRBV7-2	-	TRBJ1-5	-	12	CASSFRAQPQHF	TGTGCCAGCAGCTTCAGGGCCCAGCCCCAGCATTTT
TRBV4-1	-	TRBJ1-2	-	14	CASSVIRENYGYTF	TGCGCCAGCAGCGTGATCCGGGAAAACTATGGCTACACCTTC
TRBV19	TRBD2	TRBJ2-5	many	15	CASSPQTSPQETQYF	TGTGCCAGTAGTCCCCAGACTAGCCCCCAAGAGACCCAGTACTTC
TRBV7-2	-	TRBJ1-2	-	15	CASSLPRGVNYGYTF	TGTGCCAGCAGCTTACCACGGGGGGTTAACTATGGCTACACCTTC
TRBV29-1	-	TRBJ2-2	many	13	CSVGSANTGELFF	TGCAGCGTTGGATCGGCGAACACCGGGGAGCTGTTTTTT
TRBV27	-	TRBJ2-3	-	16	CASSSKLNRGTDTQYF	TGTGCCAGCAGTTCAAAGTTAAACAGGGGCACAGATACGCAGTATTTT
TRBV5-1	TRBD1	TRBJ2-1	few	19	CASSSRRGMGQALYNEQFF	TGCGCCAGCAGCTCCCGACGGGGTATGGGACAGGCACTTTACAATGAGCAGTTCTTC
TRBV7-2	-	TRBJ2-3	few	16	CASSFQALSGTDTQYF	TGTGCCAGCAGCTTCCAGGCCCTTTCTGGGACAGATACGCAGTATTTT
TRBV28	-	TRBJ2-4	few	12	CASSQGYDIQYF	TGTGCCAGCAGTCAAGGTTATGACATTCAGTACTTC
TRBV6-5	-	TRBJ1-1	many	13	CASSYSGRTEAFF	TGTGCCAGCAGTTATTCGGGGCGCACTGAAGCTTTCTTT
TRBV28	TRBD1	TRBJ1-6	few	13	CASRGQGDSPLHF	TGTGCCAGCAGAGGACAGGGGGATTCACCCCTCCACTTT
TRBV5-1	TRBD1	TRBJ2-3	-	16	CASSFVGQAITDTQYF	TGCGCCAGCAGCTTCGTGGGACAGGCAATCACAGATACGCAGTATTTT
TRBV3-1	TRBD1	TRBJ1-6	many	15	CASSQGDRDNSPLHF	TGTGCCAGCAGCCAAGGGGACAGAGATAATTCACCCCTCCACTTT
TRBV4-1	-	TRBJ1-5	many	15	CASSQDRTGGEPQHF	TGCGCCAGCAGCCAAGATCGAACCGGGGGCGAGCCCCAGCATTTT
TRBV7-6	TRBD2	TRBJ2-3	many	13	CASSETPGLAGSF	TGTGCCAGCAGCGAAACCCCGGGACTAGCTGGGTCTTTT
TRBV29-1	-	TRBJ1-6	many	13	CSVRDGYNSPLHF	TGCAGCGTCAGGGATGGATATAATTCACCCCTCCACTTT
TRBV5-1	TRBD1	TRBJ2-1	few	16	CASNPPGTGEANEQFF	TGCGCCAGCAACCCCCCCGGGACAGGGGAGGCCAATGAGCAGTTCTTC